This T cell receptor beta chain comes out of a study of T cell repertoires in cytomegalovirus infection (dated by TCRdb to the late 2010s). In terms of the full investigation: Recently identified HLA-C-restricted CMV epitopes, whose presentation resists viral immunomodulation, were targeted by peptide stimulations together with well-studied HLA-B-restricted epitopes. Donor HLA type was relevant to the analysis, because carriage of CMV infection together with the matching HLA type was indicated by public TCR beta signatures.

Sequenced using an Illumina HiSeq 1500. TCRdb passed the public sequencing reads through fastp at Q25 and MiXCR, retaining productive beta sequences. Rows with a matching CDR3 protein are joined into one entry that keeps the most common DNA and genes. This sample is represented by about 900,000 distinct CDR3 sequences; roughly 30% of them were singletons. The top ten hold around an eighth of the sample. V ends up 1 base short and J 1 base short, with an unmatched junction base count of 9. CDR1 MNHNY and CDR2 SVGAGI were looked up in the germline V gene (reference sequence). Including cysteine and phenylalanine, the CDR3 has 18 amino acids. Of the read, only the CDR3 DNA is kept; its 54 bases are in frame from base 1. This clonotype was seen more than once but under ten times. No cognate antigen has been identified for it. Within one base of it there is no much larger clone, and no base qualities were kept.

Overall study outcomes, separate from this receptor: The ex vivo response was dominated by HLA-C-restricted CMV-specific TCR beta clonotypes, which also provided the single most frequent clonotype in two of eight donors. Carriers of CMV infection plus the relevant HLA type were discriminated by the cumulative frequency of public TCR beta family members in the study cohort and in an independent approximately 350-donor cohort.

In light of the paper, this sample's treatment or condition label describes: in vitro stimulation with specific CMV peptide epitopes to enrich CMV-specific T cells. The rearrangement joined TRBV6-6 to TRBJ2-3; TRBD1 lines up with 9 middle nucleotides. The receptor's source is a human donor in good health (CMV status not recorded). Some clones in this sample may be carry-over from other donors' samples. Source: cultured CD8+ T cells from PBMCs, taken from culture after CMV antigen stimulation. The CDR3 has the sequence CASSYFIQGARGTDTQYF. In nucleotides, the sequence is TGTGCCAGCAGTTACTTTATACAGGGGGCGCGCGGCACAGATACGCAGTATTTT.